What follows are 32 T cell receptor beta chains derived from one specimen sequenced in a study of CD8 T cells in Susac syndrome. Reverse transcription of roughly 0.5 to 1 ug RNA was carried out with random hexamers. Using its own MiXCR run on the immunoSEQ multiplex PCR reads, TCRdb lists one record per CDR3 protein. The sample holds about 150,000 distinct CDR3 sequences, roughly 95% seen once. The specimen sequenced was CD8+ T cells from PBMCs. The receptors were sampled from a human donor with multiple sclerosis.

DNA of the CDR3: TGCAGCGTTGAAGTGGGCTCGGATGGGTATACGCAGTATTTT. Protein: CSVEVGSDGYTQYF. This chain joins TRBV29-1 and TRBJ2-3; D is unresolved. The germline gives CDR1 SQVTM, CDR2 ANQGSEA. This CDR3 spans 14 amino acids. V lost 1 base and J 7 bases, leaving 15 bases between the germline ends.

The chain recombines TRBV6-2 or TRBV6-3 with TRBJ2-5, with D perhaps being TRBD1 or TRBD2 (5 bases each). The germline gives CDR1 MNHEY, CDR2 SVGEGT. The V gene lost 5 bases and the J gene lost 9 bases, with 19 bases spanning the gap. CDR3 length: 14 residues. The CDR3 loop is CASSPPGTFEAQYF. The CDR3 DNA follows: TGTGCCAGCAGTCCCCCCGGGACGTTCGAGGCCCAGTACTTC.

The gene calls are TRBV14 and TRBJ2-7; possible D gene TRBD2, 5 bases. With 0 bases removed from V and 0 bases from J, the gap between germline ends came to 6 bases. Germline V gene sequence: CDR1 SGHDN, CDR2 FVKESK. There are 14 residues in the CDR3. The CDR3 DNA sequence: TGTGCCAGCAGCCAAGATGGGAGCTCCTACGAGCAGTACGTC. Protein sequence: CASSQDGSSYEQYV.

V is TRBV27 and J is TRBJ2-5, with 7 bases identical to TRBD1. Losses at the gene ends were 6 bases for V and 5 bases for J; bases not matched to a gene: 6. Germline CDR1 and CDR2: MNHEY and SMNVEV (reference sequence). The CDR3 sequence is 13 residues long. The CDR3 protein is CASRRGRGETQYF. The CDR3 DNA reads as TGTGCCAGCAGGAGGGGGCGAGGGGAGACCCAGTACTTC.

The CDR3 protein is CASSLVRGLYNEQFF. The CDR3 DNA reads as TGTGCCAGCAGCTTAGTCAGGGGGCTTTACAATGAGCAGTTCTTC. The chain links TRBV7-8 to TRBJ2-1; TRBD1 aligns across 8 bases. The CDR3 runs 15 residues. Germline V gives CDR1 SGHVS, CDR2 FQNEAQ. The V gene end was trimmed by 1 base and the J gene end by 4 bases; junction bases not matched to a gene: 3. Full variable domain (rest looked up from reference TRBV7-8 and TRBJ2-1): GAGVSQSPRYKVAKRGQDVALRCDPISGHVSLFWYQQALGQGPEFLTYFQNEAQLDKSGLPSDRFFAERPEGSVSTLKIQRTQQEDSAVYLCASSLVRGLYNEQFFGPGTRLTVL.

This chain uses TRBV9 with TRBJ2-7, with 11 bases identical to TRBD2. The CDR3 is made up of 15 amino acids. The junction had 9 bases not matched to a gene; V was cut back by 6 bases and J by 4 bases. Germline lookup yields CDR1 SGDLS and CDR2 YYNGEE. The CDR3 loop reads CASTRGTSGGYEQYF. The CDR3 bases are TGTGCCAGCACCCGCGGTACTAGCGGGGGTTACGAGCAGTACTTC.

V usage is TRBV11-2 and J usage is TRBJ2-7; D is possibly TRBD1 (6 bases). Trimming took off 5 bases at V and 3 bases at J, with 11 bases between the two ends. Germline loops: CDR1 SGHAT, CDR2 FQNNGV. The CDR3 is made up of 13 amino acids. DNA for the CDR3: TGTGCCAGCAGCAGTCTGGACAGCTACGAGCAGTACGTC. Its protein is CASSSLDSYEQYV.

V usage is TRBV11-2 and J usage is TRBJ2-5; the match to TRBD1 covers 8 bases. Germline CDR1 SGHAT, CDR2 FQNNGV. The length of the CDR3 is 16 residues. V dropped 3 bases and J dropped 2; count of bases not matched to a gene: 8. CDR3 nucleotides: TGTGCCAGCAGCTTGTTTTTCGGGACAGGACAAGAGACCCAGTACTTC. The encoded protein is CASSLFFGTGQETQYF.

This chain links TRBV29-1 with TRBJ2-1; D possibly uses TRBD1 or TRBD2 (5 bases each). This CDR3 comprises 13 residues. Trimming took 7 bases from V and 7 from J, leaving 17 bases between them. CDR1 is SQVTM and CDR2 is ANQGSEA in the germline V gene. In DNA, the CDR3 is TGCAGCGCTGGCCCGGGACCGTCGAATGAGCAGTTCTTC. This translates into CSAGPGPSNEQFF.

V gene TRBV7-9 combines with J gene TRBJ2-3; D remains ambiguous. The germline CDR1 and CDR2 sequences are SEHNR and FQNEAQ (reference sequence). The V end lost 5 bases, the J end lost 1 base, and 13 bases lay between the germline ends. The CDR3 has 15 amino acids. CDR3 loop: CASSEPAGGTDTQYF. The CDR3 DNA reads TGTGCCAGCAGCGAACCCGCTGGGGGCACAGATACGCAGTATTTT.

The chain links TRBV13 to TRBJ2-1, with D possibly TRBD1 on 5 matching bases. Trimming cost V 0 bases and J 6 bases, with 12 bases left between them. CDR1 is PRHDT, CDR2 FYEKMQ, per germline (reference sequence). This CDR3 is 15 amino acids long. CDR3 amino acids: CASSLGTATANEQFF. The CDR3 DNA follows: TGTGCCAGCAGCTTAGGGACAGCGACTGCCAATGAGCAGTTCTTC.

CDR3 DNA sequence: TGTGCCACCAGTGAGACAGGGGGGGGTTACAATGAGCAGTTCTTC. Translated: CATSETGGGYNEQFF. The chain recombines TRBV24-1 with TRBJ2-1, with TRBD1 matching over 9 bases. The CDR3 contains 15 residues. Germline-derived CDR1 and CDR2 are KGHDR and SFDVKD. The V segment lost 4 bases and the J segment 4 bases; nucleotides outside the gene matches: 4.

This chain joins TRBV4-2 and TRBJ2-7; D remains ambiguous. Germline V gene lookup returns CDR1 LGHNA and CDR2 YNFKEQ. Trimming left V 0 bases short and J 6 bases short, with 12 bases between. The length of the CDR3 is 14 residues. The CDR3 is CASSQEHPLGEQYV. In DNA, the CDR3 is TGTGCCAGCAGCCAAGAGCATCCGCTGGGCGAGCAGTACGTC.

The rearrangement uses TRBV19 and TRBJ2-1; possible D gene TRBD2, 6 bases. CDR1 LNHDA and CDR2 SQIVND come from the germline V gene (reference sequence). The CDR3 has 11 amino acids. The V gene lost 7 bases and the J gene lost 7 bases, with 8 bases spanning the gap. This CDR3 is CASNRGNEQFF. The CDR3 nucleotides read TGTGCCAGTAACCGGGGGAATGAGCAGTTCTTC.

This rearrangement joins TRBV10-1 to TRBJ1-5; D is unresolved. Germline CDR1 is WNHNN and CDR2 is SYGVQD (reference sequence). With 6 bases removed from V and 5 bases from J, the gap between germline ends came to 11 bases. The CDR3 covers 13 residues. DNA of the CDR3: TGCGCCAGCAGCTCTGGTGGGGATCAGCCCCAGCATTTT. Translated, it gives CASSSGGDQPQHF.

The chain carries TRBV27 and TRBJ1-2, with a tentative D call TRBD1 (5 bases). The CDR3 runs to 15 residues. Germline V lookup: CDR1 MNHEY, CDR2 SMNVEV (reference sequence). V lost 4 bases, J lost 0 bases, and 12 bases lay in between. The CDR3 here is CASSSHRGTNYGYTF. CDR3 nucleotide sequence: TGTGCCAGCAGTTCTCATCGGGGGACTAACTATGGCTACACCTTC.

The J gene is TRBJ1-2, the V gene TRBV29-1; TRBD1 agrees at 7 bases. CDR1 is SQVTM and CDR2 is ANQGSEA in the germline V gene. The CDR3 runs to 13 residues. V lost 3 bases and J lost 0; bases outside the gene matches: 1. Here the CDR3 reads CSVDTGANYGYTF. In nucleotides, the CDR3 is TGCAGCGTTGACACAGGGGCTAACTATGGCTACACCTTC.

V usage is TRBV30 and J usage is TRBJ2-2; tentative D call: TRBD1 (6 bases). Trimming shortened V by 1 base and J by 4 bases, and 7 bases separated the two germline ends. This CDR3 region has 13 residues. The germline V gene encodes CDR1 GTSNPN and CDR2 SVGIG (reference sequence). This CDR3 is CAWSDRVTGELFF. CDR3 in DNA: TGTGCCTGGAGTGACAGGGTCACCGGGGAGCTGTTTTTT.

The chain joins TRBV7-9 to TRBJ2-5; unclear D gene. The CDR3 is 16 residues long. Germline loops: CDR1 SEHNR, CDR2 FQNEAQ (reference sequence). Trimming stripped 0 bases from V and 2 bases from J, with 13 bases between. CDR3 in amino acids: CASSLAFGLLQETQYF. CDR3 in DNA: TGTGCCAGCAGCTTAGCGTTTGGGCTGCTACAAGAGACCCAGTACTTC.

V gene TRBV6-1 combines with J gene TRBJ2-7; no firm D call. Germline V gene lookup returns CDR1 MNHNS and CDR2 SASEGT. The V end was cut by 9 bases, the J end by 6 bases, with 12 bases between. This CDR3 spans 11 amino acids. The CDR3 DNA is TGTGCCAGGTTTCCCACGAGCGAGCAGTACGTC. It yields the protein CARFPTSEQYV.

In its sample, this clonotype was seen a few times. The chain couples TRBV9 to TRBJ2-7; 8 bases agree with TRBD1. The CDR3 loop spans 14 amino acids. Germline CDR1 and CDR2: SGDLS and YYNGEE. Unmatched junction bases numbered 5, after V lost 3 bases and J lost 3 bases. CDR3 nucleotide sequence: TGTGCCAGCAGCGCCGGGACAGGCATCTACGAGCAGTACTTC. Translating gives CASSAGTGIYEQYF.

V gene TRBV3-1 combines with J gene TRBJ1-5; 9 bases line up with TRBD1. The V segment lost 4 bases and the J segment 8 bases; nucleotides outside the gene matches: 9. CDR3 length: 15 amino acids. CDR1 and CDR2 from the germline V gene are LGHDT and YNNKEL (reference sequence). The CDR3 nucleotides read TGTGCCAGCAGCCTCGGGACAGGGAGGGTCGAGCCCCAGCATTTT. Translated: CASSLGTGRVEPQHF.

This sequence joins TRBV11-2 and TRBJ2-1; D is possibly TRBD1 (5 bases). The CDR3 length is 16 residues. V lost 7 bases and J 0 bases, leaving 16 bases between the germline ends. CDR1 and CDR2 (germline): SGHAT, FQNNGV. Here the CDR3 DNA reads TGTGCCAGCACCCTCGGGCAGGGATCCTCCTACAATGAGCAGTTCTTC. It codes for CASTLGQGSSYNEQFF.

The V call is TRBV7-9, the J call TRBJ2-3; D remains unclear. The CDR3 runs to 12 residues. Trimming took off 5 bases at V and 6 bases at J, with 9 bases between the two ends. The germline V gene has CDR1 SEHNR and CDR2 FQNEAQ (reference sequence). This CDR3 is CASSPAADTQYF. The CDR3 bases are TGTGCCAGCAGCCCCGCGGCGGATACGCAGTATTTT.

This chain joins TRBV13 and TRBJ2-7, with TRBD1 matching 8 bases. J gave up 0 bases and V 5 bases, and 9 bases lay outside the gene matches. The CDR3 is 16 residues long. Germline CDR1 PRHDT, CDR2 FYEKMQ (reference sequence). The CDR3 DNA is TGTGCCAGCAGCCGGGAGACGACAGGGGCCTCCTACGAGCAGTACTTC. It yields the protein CASSRETTGASYEQYF. The full variable domain, rest sourced from reference TRBV13 and TRBJ2-7, is AAGVIQSPRHLIKEKRETATLKCYPIPRHDTVYWYQQGPGQDPQFLISFYEKMQSDKGSIPDRFSAQQFSDYHSELNMSSLELGDSALYFCASSRETTGASYEQYFGPGTRLTVT.

The CDR3 here is CASKPWGANEQFF. CDR3 DNA sequence: TGTGCCAGCAAGCCATGGGGGGCCAATGAGCAGTTCTTC. The chain links TRBV14 to TRBJ2-1; D is perhaps TRBD1 or TRBD2 (6 bases each). The V and J ends lost 7 bases and 6 bases respectively, with 13 bases between them. Per the germline V gene, CDR1 is SGHDN and CDR2 is FVKESK. CDR3 length: 13 amino acids.

In this sample, this clonotype turned up once. The rearrangement links TRBV12-3 or TRBV12-4 to TRBJ1-1; weak D call: TRBD1 (6 bases). Trimming removed 8 bases from V and 4 bases from J, with 17 bases in between. The CDR3 has 14 residues. CDR3 DNA sequence: TGTGCCAGCCGCCCGTGGGGGCAGGGCACTGAAGCTTTCTTT. It translates to CASRPWGQGTEAFF.

V usage is TRBV7-3 and J usage is TRBJ2-2; 10 nucleotides line up with TRBD2. Per germline, CDR1 SGHTA and CDR2 FQGTGA. V gave up 2 bases and J gave up 3 bases; unmatched junction bases: 3. The CDR3 consists of 16 residues. CDR3 nucleotide sequence: TGTGCCAGCAGCTTAGAACTAGCGGGGTACACCGGGGAGCTGTTTTTT. Translating it yields CASSLELAGYTGELFF.

J is TRBJ2-3 and V is TRBV30; 9 bases line up with TRBD1. Trimming at V came to 3 bases and at J to 3 bases, leaving 7 bases not matched to a gene. The CDR3 covers 15 residues. CDR1 is GTSNPN, CDR2 SVGIG, per germline (reference sequence). Here the CDR3 DNA reads TGTGCCTGGAGCCGAAGGACAGGGGCGACAGATACGCAGTATTTT. Its protein product is CAWSRRTGATDTQYF.

The chain couples TRBV27 to TRBJ2-3; 8 bases map to TRBD2. The CDR3 is made up of 18 amino acids. V dropped 5 bases and J dropped 0; count of bases not matched to a gene: 13. Germline CDR1 and CDR2: MNHEY and SMNVEV (reference sequence). The CDR3 loop is CASSPPGSGGVSTDTQYF. In DNA, the CDR3 is TGTGCCAGCAGTCCCCCGGGGAGCGGGGGTGTAAGCACAGATACGCAGTATTTT.

The V gene is TRBV7-2, the J gene TRBJ1-5, with TRBD1 matching over 7 bases. J lost 0 bases, V lost 7 bases, and 6 bases had no gene match. The CDR3 has 15 amino acids. The germline CDR1 and CDR2 sequences are SGHTA and FQGNSA. The CDR3 sequence: CASKRQGNSNQPQHF. In DNA, the CDR3 is TGTGCCAGCAAGAGACAGGGAAATAGCAATCAGCCCCAGCATTTT.

In nucleotides, the CDR3 is TGTGCCAGTAGATGGAGCGGGGGGAACGAGCAGTTCTTC. Residues: CASRWSGGNEQFF. This rearrangement joins TRBV19 to TRBJ2-1; 9 positions match TRBD2. V gave up 6 bases and J gave up 10 bases; unmatched junction bases: 7. The CDR3 length is 13 residues. Germline V gives CDR1 LNHDA, CDR2 SQIVND (reference sequence).